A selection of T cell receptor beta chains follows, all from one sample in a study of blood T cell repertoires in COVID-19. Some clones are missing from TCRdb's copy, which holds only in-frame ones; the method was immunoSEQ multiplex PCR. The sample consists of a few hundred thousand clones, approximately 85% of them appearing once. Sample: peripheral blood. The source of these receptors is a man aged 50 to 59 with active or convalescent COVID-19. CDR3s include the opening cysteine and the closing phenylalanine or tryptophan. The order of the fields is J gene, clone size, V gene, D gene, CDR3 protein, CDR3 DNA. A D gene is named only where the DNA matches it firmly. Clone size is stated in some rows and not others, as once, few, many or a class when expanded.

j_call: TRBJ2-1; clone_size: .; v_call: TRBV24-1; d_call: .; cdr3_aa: CATSDSPGGGNEQFF; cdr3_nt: TGTGCCACCAGTGATTCACCAGGCGGAGGCAATGAGCAGTTCTTC
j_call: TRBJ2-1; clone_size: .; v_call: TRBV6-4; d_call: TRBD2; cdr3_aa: CASSAGTSGLGEQFF; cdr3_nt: TGTGCCAGCAGTGCCGGGACTAGCGGACTCGGGGAGCAGTTCTTC
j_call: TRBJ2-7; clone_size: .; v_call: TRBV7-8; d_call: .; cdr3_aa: CASSLEATKQYF; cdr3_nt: TGTGCCAGCAGCTTAGAGGCTACTAAGCAGTACTTC
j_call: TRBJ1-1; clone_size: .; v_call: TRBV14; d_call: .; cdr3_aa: CASSQDSDKNTEAFF; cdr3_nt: TGTGCCAGCAGCCAAGATTCGGACAAGAACACTGAAGCTTTCTTT
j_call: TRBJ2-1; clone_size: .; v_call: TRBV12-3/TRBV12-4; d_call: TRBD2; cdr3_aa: CASLAGGPNEQFF; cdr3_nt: TGTGCCAGCCTAGCGGGAGGGCCCAATGAGCAGTTCTTC
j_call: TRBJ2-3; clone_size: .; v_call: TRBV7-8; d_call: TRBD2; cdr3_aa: CASSPKTSVGTDTQYF; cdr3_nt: TGTGCCAGCAGCCCAAAAACTAGCGTCGGCACAGATACGCAGTATTTT
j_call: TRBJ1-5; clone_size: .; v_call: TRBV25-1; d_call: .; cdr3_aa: CASSESGQVQPQHF; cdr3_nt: TGTGCCAGCAGTGAATCCGGTCAGGTTCAGCCCCAGCATTTT
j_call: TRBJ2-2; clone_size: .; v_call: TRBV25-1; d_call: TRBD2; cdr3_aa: CASSEGGRGTGELFF; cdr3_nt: TGTGCCAGCAGTGAAGGCGGGAGGGGCACCGGGGAGCTGTTTTTT
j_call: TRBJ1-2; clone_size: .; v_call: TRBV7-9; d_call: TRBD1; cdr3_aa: CASSLGQDRSYGYTF; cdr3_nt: TGTGCCAGCAGCTTAGGGCAGGACAGGAGCTATGGCTACACCTTC
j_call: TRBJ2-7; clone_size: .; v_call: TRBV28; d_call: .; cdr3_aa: CASSLSHGEQYF; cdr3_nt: TGTGCCAGCAGTTTATCCCACGGCGAGCAGTACTTC
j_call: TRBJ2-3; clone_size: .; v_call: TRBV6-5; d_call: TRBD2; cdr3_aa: CASRPGLRLDTQYF; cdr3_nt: TGTGCCAGCAGACCGGGACTACGGTTGGATACGCAGTATTTT
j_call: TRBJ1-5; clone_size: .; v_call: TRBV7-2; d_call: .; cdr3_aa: CASSVFARGFLQPQHF; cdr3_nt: TGTGCCAGCAGCGTTTTTGCTCGGGGGTTTCTTCAGCCCCAGCATTTT
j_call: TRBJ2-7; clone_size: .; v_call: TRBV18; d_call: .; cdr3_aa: CASSPITGGEEQYF; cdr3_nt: TGTGCCAGCTCACCTATCACAGGGGGGGAAGAGCAGTACTTC
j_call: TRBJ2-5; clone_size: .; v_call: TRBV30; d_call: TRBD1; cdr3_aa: CAWSGRDRAQETQYF; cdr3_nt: TGTGCCTGGAGTGGACGGGACAGGGCCCAAGAGACCCAGTACTTC
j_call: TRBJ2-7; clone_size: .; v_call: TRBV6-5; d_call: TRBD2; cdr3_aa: CAILGGGYEQYF; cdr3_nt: TGTGCCATTTTGGGGGGGGGCTACGAGCAGTACTTC
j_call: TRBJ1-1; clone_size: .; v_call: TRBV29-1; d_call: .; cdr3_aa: CSVPGAGTEAFF; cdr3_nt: TGCAGCGTCCCAGGGGCAGGGACTGAAGCTTTCTTT
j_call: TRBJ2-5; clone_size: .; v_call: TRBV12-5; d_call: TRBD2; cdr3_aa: CASGSLAGGETQYF; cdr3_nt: TGTGCTAGTGGAAGCCTGGCGGGAGGAGAGACCCAGTACTTC
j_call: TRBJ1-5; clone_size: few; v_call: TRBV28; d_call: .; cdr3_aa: CASSEPTGGSNQPQHF; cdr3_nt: TGTGCCAGCAGTGAACCCACGGGGGGTAGCAATCAGCCCCAGCATTTT
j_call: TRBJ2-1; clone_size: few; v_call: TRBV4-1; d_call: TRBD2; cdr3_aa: CASSQGTSDNEQFF; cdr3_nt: TGCGCCAGCAGCCAAGGGACTAGTGACAATGAGCAGTTCTTC
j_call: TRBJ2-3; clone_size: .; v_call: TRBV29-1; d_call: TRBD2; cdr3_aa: CSGEAGGTDTQYF; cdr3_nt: TGCAGCGGAGAAGCGGGAGGCACAGATACGCAGTATTTT
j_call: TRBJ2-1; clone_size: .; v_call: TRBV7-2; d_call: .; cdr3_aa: CASSLPRTTSNEQFF; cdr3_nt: TGTGCCAGCAGCTTACCCCGAACCACCAGTAATGAGCAGTTCTTC
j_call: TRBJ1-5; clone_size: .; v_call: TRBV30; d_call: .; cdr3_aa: CAWSGGRNQPQHF; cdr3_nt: TGTGCCTGGAGTGGGGGGCGCAATCAGCCCCAGCATTTT
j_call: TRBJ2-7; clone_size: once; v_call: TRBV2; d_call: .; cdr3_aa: CASSASGVEQYF; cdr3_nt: TGTGCCAGCAGTGCCTCAGGGGTCGAGCAGTACTTC
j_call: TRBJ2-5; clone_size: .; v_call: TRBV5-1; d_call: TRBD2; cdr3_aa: CASSLAGRTKQETQYF; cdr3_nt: TGCGCCAGCAGCTTGGCCGGGAGGACTAAACAAGAGACCCAGTACTTC
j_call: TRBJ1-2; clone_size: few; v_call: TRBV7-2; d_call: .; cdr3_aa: CASSPQQGSYGYTF; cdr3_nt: TGTGCCAGCAGCCCCCAACAGGGTTCCTATGGCTACACCTTC
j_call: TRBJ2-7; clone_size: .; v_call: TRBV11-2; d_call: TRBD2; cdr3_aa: CASSLGLAGGLQYF; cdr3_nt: TGTGCCAGCAGCCTGGGACTAGCGGGAGGGCTGCAGTACTTC